The 3 T cell receptor beta chains in this list originate from one sample, sequenced in a study of brain metastases from non-small cell lung cancer. Method: immunoSEQ multiplex PCR; TCRdb's copy keeps in-frame clones and lacks some. The sample shows just over 3,000 clones, about 86% of them seen only once. Sequenced material: primary lung tumor tissue. All receptors come from a donor aged 40 or over with non-small cell lung cancer.

The V gene is TRBV28, the J gene TRBJ2-3; 7 bases match TRBD1. V lost 1 base to trimming and J lost 3 bases; unmatched junction nucleotides: 7. The CDR3 totals 16 residues. Germline lookup yields CDR1 MDHEN and CDR2 SYDVKM. As DNA, the CDR3 is TGTGCCAGCAGTTTATTAGGGCAGGGGGTAACAGATACGCAGTATTTT. Translating it yields CASSLLGQGVTDTQYF. The complete variable domain, with remaining parts taken from reference TRBV28 and TRBJ2-3, reads DVKVTQSSRYLVKRTGEKVFLECVQDMDHENMFWYRQDPGLGLRLIYFSYDVKMKEKGDIPEGYSVSREKKERFSLILESASTNQTSMYLCASSLLGQGVTDTQYFGPGTRLTVL.

This chain links TRBV11-3 with TRBJ2-1, with TRBD1 matching 8 bases. In germline, CDR1 is SGHNT, CDR2 YENEEA. The trim removed 5 bases at V and 9 bases at J, leaving 9 bases unmatched. This CDR3 spans 14 amino acids. Here the CDR3 DNA reads TGTGCCAGCAGCAGCGACAGGGGCCGGAGTGAGCAGTTCTTC. It translates to CASSSDRGRSEQFF.

The chain combines TRBV6-5 with TRBJ1-1, with D possibly TRBD1 on 5 matching bases. The germline V gene encodes CDR1 MNHEY and CDR2 SVGAGI. This CDR3 is built from 14 residues. The germline V and J ends were trimmed by 2 bases and 6 bases, with 13 bases remaining between them. CDR3 nucleotides: TGTGCCAGCAGTTACACACACGGGACCGCTGAAGCTTTCTTT. Amino acid sequence: CASSYTHGTAEAFF.